This passage covers 2 T cell receptor beta chains from one sample sequenced in a study of T-cell memory formation after mild COVID-19. One entry per CDR3 protein results from TCRdb running MiXCR on the 5' RACE reads. The sample lists about 470,000 distinct CDR3 sequences, 15% to 20% occurring once. The sequencing input was PBMCs or a T cell subset sorted from them (not recorded which). These receptors all stem from an adult woman who had mild COVID-19 (a few samples of this study predate the infection). Cell type and time point are not known.

This clonotype was picked up a small number of times. The chain recombines TRBV6-2 or TRBV6-3 with TRBJ2-4; D is perhaps TRBD1 (5 bases). CDR1 is MNHEY, CDR2 SVGEGT, per germline. The CDR3 totals 14 residues. Trimming removed 0 bases from V and 6 bases from J, with 9 bases in between. The CDR3 bases are TGTGCCAGCAGTTACTCTCCAGGGTTAAACATTCAGTACTTC. Translating it yields CASSYSPGLNIQYF.

At least ten counts were recorded for this clonotype. V gene TRBV7-2 combines with J gene TRBJ2-7; D possibly corresponds to TRBD1 (6 bases). CDR3 size: 13 residues. The germline V gene has CDR1 SGHTA and CDR2 FQGNSA. V dropped 4 bases and J dropped 3 bases, with 10 bases sitting between them. The CDR3 loop is CASSSRTVYEQYF. Written as DNA, the CDR3 is TGTGCCAGCAGCTCCCGGACAGTCTACGAGCAGTACTTC.